These T cell receptor beta chains were read from a single sample in a study of control samples from healthy donors and cancer patients. TCRdb's table, derived via immunoSEQ multiplex PCR, lists solely in-frame clones and lacks some. Here the sample spans over 150,000 clones, roughly 94% being singletons. The sample comprised PBMCs. These receptors originate from a man aged 55 to 69 with colorectal cancer. The CDR3 runs from the conserved cysteine through the conserved F or W. D genes are given only for firm matches. The size entry is marked missing in some rows and otherwise reads once, few, many or a size class.

TRBV5-3	TRBJ2-5	.	.	CARSFSRERETQYF	TGTGCCAGAAGCTTTAGCAGGGAACGAGAGACCCAGTACTTC
TRBV19	TRBJ1-2	.	.	CASTPFGQGPAGGYTF	TGTGCCAGTACCCCATTTGGGCAGGGGCCTGCGGGAGGCTACACCTTC
TRBV5-6	TRBJ2-1	once	TRBD1	CASSWGQGSYNEQFF	TGTGCCAGCAGCTGGGGACAGGGCTCCTACAATGAGCAGTTCTTC
TRBV9	TRBJ2-1	.	TRBD2	CASSVFLAGTSNEQFF	TGTGCCAGCAGCGTATTCCTAGCGGGGACCTCCAATGAGCAGTTCTTC
TRBV19	TRBJ1-1	.	.	CASSMDGGITEAFF	TGTGCCAGTAGTATGGACGGGGGGATAACTGAAGCTTTCTTT
TRBV4-2	TRBJ2-7	.	TRBD2	CASSHPPGLASYEQYF	TGTGCCAGCAGCCACCCTCCGGGACTAGCTTCATACGAGCAGTACTTC
TRBV7-9	TRBJ2-1	.	.	CASSLGSSNEQFF	TGTGCCAGCAGCTTAGGATCGAGCAATGAGCAGTTCTTC
TRBV4-1	TRBJ2-3	.	TRBD2	CASSLTPTSGRTDTQYF	TGCGCCAGCAGCCTAACCCCGACTAGCGGGCGCACAGATACGCAGTATTTT
TRBV14	TRBJ2-3	.	.	CASSQGPGLRTDTQYF	TGTGCCAGCAGCCAGGGCCCGGGACTTCGCACAGATACGCAGTATTTT
TRBV29-1	TRBJ2-7	few	TRBD1	CSTRQGLSYEQYF	TGCAGCACCAGACAGGGTCTCTCCTACGAGCAGTACTTC
TRBV27	TRBJ2-7	.	.	CASSFSGSYEQYF	TGTGCCAGCAGTTTTTCAGGGTCCTACGAGCAGTACTTC
TRBV27	TRBJ2-3	once	TRBD2	CASNPRSGGNTDTQYF	TGTGCCAGCAACCCCAGAAGCGGGGGGAACACAGATACGCAGTATTTT
TRBV29-1	TRBJ1-2	few	.	CSPSTLPPNYGYTF	TGCAGCCCATCGACCCTGCCGCCTAACTATGGCTACACCTTC
TRBV6-5	TRBJ1-1	once	.	CASSYSTRRDTEAFF	TGTGCCAGCAGTTACTCGACTAGGAGGGACACTGAAGCTTTCTTT
TRBV5-1	TRBJ2-5	once	TRBD2	CASSLGPGTSGQETQYF	TGCGCCAGCAGCTTGGGCCCCGGGACTAGCGGACAAGAGACCCAGTACTTC
TRBV6-2/TRBV6-3	TRBJ2-6	.	.	CASSPPSSGANVLTF	TGTGCCAGCAGTCCCCCCAGCTCTGGGGCCAACGTCCTGACTTTC
TRBV12-3/TRBV12-4	TRBJ1-2	.	TRBD1	CASSLGQVYGYTF	TGTGCCAGCAGTCTCGGACAGGTCTATGGCTACACCTTC
TRBV3-1/TRBV3-2	TRBJ2-1	.	TRBD2	CASSHPRGSGGAFYNEQFF	TGTGCCAGCAGCCATCCCCGGGGTAGCGGGGGGGCGTTCTACAATGAGCAGTTCTTC
TRBV30	TRBJ2-1	.	TRBD2	CAWLGGAWNEQFF	TGTGCCTGGCTCGGGGGGGCCTGGAATGAGCAGTTCTTC
TRBV11-3	TRBJ2-7	.	.	CASSLEEGSSYEQYF	TGTGCCAGCAGCTTAGAAGAGGGGAGCTCCTACGAGCAGTACTTC
TRBV4-1	TRBJ2-1	once	.	CASSQSTSRSEQFF	TGCGCCAGCAGCCAATCCACTAGCCGGAGTGAGCAGTTCTTC
TRBV24-1	TRBJ2-3	once	TRBD2	CATRLAGDDTQYF	TGTGCCACCAGACTAGCGGGGGATGATACGCAGTATTTT
TRBV3-1/TRBV3-2	TRBJ2-2	.	.	CASSQDLGLNTGELFF	TGTGCCAGCAGCCAAGATCTGGGACTGAACACCGGGGAGCTGTTTTTT
TRBV23-1	TRBJ2-7	.	.	CASSPPRQRGSAEQYF	TGCGCCAGCAGCCCCCCTCGACAGCGAGGTTCAGCCGAGCAGTACTTC
TRBV3-1/TRBV3-2	TRBJ1-1	.	.	CASGNRALKTEAFF	TGTGCCAGCGGGAACAGGGCTTTGAAGACTGAAGCTTTCTTT
TRBV10-3	TRBJ2-5	few	.	CAISSELITGTGETQYF	TGTGCCATCAGTTCAGAACTTATTACAGGGACCGGAGAGACCCAGTACTTC
TRBV5-1	TRBJ2-3	once	.	CASSHFQGHPNTDTQYF	TGCGCCAGCAGCCACTTCCAGGGTCACCCTAACACAGATACGCAGTATTTT
TRBV6-5	TRBJ2-3	.	TRBD2	CASSPGLLRNTQYF	TGTGCCAGCAGTCCGGGACTACTAAGGAATACGCAGTATTTT